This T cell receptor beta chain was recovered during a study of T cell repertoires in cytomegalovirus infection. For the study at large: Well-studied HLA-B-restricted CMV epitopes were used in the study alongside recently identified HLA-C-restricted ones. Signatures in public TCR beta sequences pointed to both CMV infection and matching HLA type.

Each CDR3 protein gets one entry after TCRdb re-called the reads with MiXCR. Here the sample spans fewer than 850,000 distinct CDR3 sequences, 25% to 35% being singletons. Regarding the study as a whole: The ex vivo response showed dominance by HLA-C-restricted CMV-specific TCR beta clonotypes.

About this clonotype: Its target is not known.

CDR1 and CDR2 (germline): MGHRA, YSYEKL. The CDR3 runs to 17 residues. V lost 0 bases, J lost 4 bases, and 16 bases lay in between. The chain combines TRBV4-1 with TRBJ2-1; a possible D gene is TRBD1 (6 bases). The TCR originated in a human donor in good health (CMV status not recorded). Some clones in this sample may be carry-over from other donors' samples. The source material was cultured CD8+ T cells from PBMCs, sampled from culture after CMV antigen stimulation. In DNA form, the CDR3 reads TGCGCCAGCAGCCAAGATTCGGTCACAGGGAGATACAATGAGCAGTTCTTC. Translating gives CASSQDSVTGRYNEQFF.